This is a list of T cell receptor beta chains from one sample in a study of T cell repertoires in cytomegalovirus infection. TCRdb processed the reads anew with MiXCR; each CDR3 protein has one entry. This sample yields about 37,000 distinct CDR3 sequences, of which just over 50% are seen a single time; more than 80% belongs to the top ten. No cognate antigen is known for these TCRs. This specimen consisted of CD8+ T cells from cultured PBMCs, obtained from culture after CMV antigen stimulation. The receptors were gathered from a human donor in good health (CMV status not recorded). Some clones in this sample may be carry-over from other donors' samples. Each CDR3 is given with its conserved first and last residue. The D gene is left open where the match is weak. Only part of the rows carry a size: once, few, many, or a class if the clone is expanded.

j_call: TRBJ1-2; clone_size: .; cdr3_length: 14; v_call: TRBV7-6; d_call: TRBD1; cdr3_aa: CASSFRGLNYGYTF; cdr3_nt: TGTGCCAGCAGCTTCAGGGGGCTTAACTATGGCTACACCTTC
j_call: TRBJ2-1; clone_size: few; cdr3_length: 15; v_call: TRBV7-9; d_call: TRBD2; cdr3_aa: CASSLNGLALDEQFF; cdr3_nt: TGTGCCAGCAGCCTCAATGGACTAGCTCTCGATGAGCAGTTCTTC
j_call: TRBJ2-1; clone_size: .; cdr3_length: 17; v_call: TRBV7-6; d_call: .; cdr3_aa: CASSQVDRRASYNEQFF; cdr3_nt: TGTGCCAGCAGCCAGGTAGACAGGCGGGCCTCCTACAATGAGCAGTTCTTC
j_call: TRBJ2-5; clone_size: .; cdr3_length: 14; v_call: TRBV27; d_call: .; cdr3_aa: CASRPTAGQETQYF; cdr3_nt: TGTGCCAGCAGGCCCACTGCGGGCCAAGAGACCCAGTACTTC
j_call: TRBJ1-1; clone_size: few; cdr3_length: 16; v_call: TRBV3-1; d_call: .; cdr3_aa: CASVESGSIMNTEAFF; cdr3_nt: TGTGCCAGCGTCGAGAGTGGTTCAATTATGAACACTGAAGCTTTCTTT
j_call: TRBJ1-2; clone_size: .; cdr3_length: 13; v_call: TRBV14; d_call: TRBD1; cdr3_aa: CASSQATGYGYTF; cdr3_nt: TGTGCCAGCAGCCAAGCGACAGGGTACGGCTACACCTTC
j_call: TRBJ2-1; clone_size: .; cdr3_length: 14; v_call: TRBV6-5; d_call: .; cdr3_aa: CASSYWDGANEQFF; cdr3_nt: TGTGCCAGCAGTTACTGGGACGGAGCAAATGAGCAGTTCTTC
j_call: TRBJ2-1; clone_size: .; cdr3_length: 14; v_call: TRBV28; d_call: .; cdr3_aa: CASSWDSLYNEQFF; cdr3_nt: TGTGCCAGCAGTTGGGACTCCCTCTACAATGAGCAGTTCTTC
j_call: TRBJ1-6; clone_size: few; cdr3_length: 14; v_call: TRBV28; d_call: TRBD1; cdr3_aa: CASSLTGDNSPLHF; cdr3_nt: TGTGCCAGCAGTTTAACAGGGGATAATTCACCCCTCCACTTT
j_call: TRBJ2-1; clone_size: few; cdr3_length: 16; v_call: TRBV7-6; d_call: TRBD2; cdr3_aa: CASSLAPGTRGNEQFF; cdr3_nt: TGTGCCAGCAGCTTAGCCCCCGGGACTAGGGGGAATGAGCAGTTCTTC
j_call: TRBJ1-1; clone_size: .; cdr3_length: 15; v_call: TRBV6-2/TRBV6-3; d_call: .; cdr3_aa: CASSYSSREGAEAFF; cdr3_nt: TGTGCCAGCAGTTACTCGAGTAGGGAAGGGGCTGAAGCTTTCTTT
j_call: TRBJ2-3; clone_size: .; cdr3_length: 14; v_call: TRBV11-2; d_call: .; cdr3_aa: CASSRTDWTDTQYF; cdr3_nt: TGTGCCAGCAGCCGGACAGATTGGACAGATACGCAGTATTTT
j_call: TRBJ2-1; clone_size: .; cdr3_length: 18; v_call: TRBV12-3/TRBV12-4; d_call: .; cdr3_aa: CASSLDRGYGWNYNEQFF; cdr3_nt: TGTGCCAGCAGCCTCGATCGGGGGTATGGCTGGAACTACAATGAGCAGTTCTTC
j_call: TRBJ1-1; clone_size: .; cdr3_length: 15; v_call: TRBV6-5; d_call: .; cdr3_aa: CASSYSARGNTEAFF; cdr3_nt: TGTGCCAGCAGTTACTCGGCCAGGGGCAACACTGAAGCTTTCTTT
j_call: TRBJ2-5; clone_size: .; cdr3_length: 15; v_call: TRBV7-2; d_call: TRBD2; cdr3_aa: CASTRRLAEQETQYF; cdr3_nt: TGTGCCAGCACCCGGCGGCTAGCGGAGCAAGAGACCCAGTACTTC
j_call: TRBJ2-3; clone_size: .; cdr3_length: 15; v_call: TRBV6-5; d_call: TRBD2; cdr3_aa: CASTYSGSDADTQYF; cdr3_nt: TGTGCCAGCACCTACAGCGGGAGTGACGCAGATACGCAGTATTTT
j_call: TRBJ2-7; clone_size: once; cdr3_length: 13; v_call: TRBV18; d_call: .; cdr3_aa: CASSGDSRREQYF; cdr3_nt: TGTGCCAGCTCGGGGGACTCCCGTAGAGAGCAGTACTTC
j_call: TRBJ2-2; clone_size: few; cdr3_length: 18; v_call: TRBV7-6; d_call: TRBD1; cdr3_aa: CASSLGLGTVDYTGELFF; cdr3_nt: TGTGCCAGCAGCTTAGGCCTCGGGACAGTTGATTACACCGGGGAGCTGTTTTTT
j_call: TRBJ1-1; clone_size: .; cdr3_length: 13; v_call: TRBV7-9; d_call: .; cdr3_aa: CASRVDGYTEAFF; cdr3_nt: TGTGCCAGCAGGGTTGACGGTTACACTGAAGCTTTCTTT
j_call: TRBJ1-4; clone_size: few; cdr3_length: 15; v_call: TRBV7-8; d_call: TRBD1; cdr3_aa: CASSSSGTATKKLFF; cdr3_nt: TGTGCCAGCAGCTCCTCCGGGACAGCAACAAAAAAACTGTTTTTT
j_call: TRBJ1-5; clone_size: .; cdr3_length: 15; v_call: TRBV12-3/TRBV12-4; d_call: .; cdr3_aa: CASRPSDRSNQPQHF; cdr3_nt: TGTGCCAGCAGGCCGTCGGACAGAAGCAATCAGCCCCAGCATTTT
j_call: TRBJ2-1; clone_size: .; cdr3_length: 17; v_call: TRBV20-1; d_call: .; cdr3_aa: CSAFLQRVLGYGNEQFF; cdr3_nt: TGCAGTGCCTTCCTACAGAGGGTGCTAGGTTATGGCAATGAGCAGTTCTTC
j_call: TRBJ1-1; clone_size: .; cdr3_length: 11; v_call: TRBV2; d_call: .; cdr3_aa: CARDGDTEAFF; cdr3_nt: TGTGCCAGGGACGGGGACACTGAAGCTTTCTTT
j_call: TRBJ2-2; clone_size: .; cdr3_length: 16; v_call: TRBV7-9; d_call: TRBD1; cdr3_aa: CASSIAGGLNTGELFF; cdr3_nt: TGTGCCAGCAGCATCGCAGGGGGCCTGAACACCGGGGAGCTGTTTTTT
j_call: TRBJ2-7; clone_size: .; cdr3_length: 16; v_call: TRBV27; d_call: TRBD1; cdr3_aa: CASHSGTASWLDEQYF; cdr3_nt: TGTGCCAGTCACTCCGGGACAGCCAGTTGGTTGGACGAGCAGTACTTC
j_call: TRBJ1-2; clone_size: .; cdr3_length: 11; v_call: TRBV29-1; d_call: .; cdr3_aa: CSVETRGGYTF; cdr3_nt: TGCAGCGTTGAAACCCGGGGTGGCTACACCTTC
j_call: TRBJ2-5; clone_size: few; cdr3_length: 19; v_call: TRBV6-6; d_call: TRBD2; cdr3_aa: CASSSRPGLAGARLETQYF; cdr3_nt: TGTGCCAGCAGTTCCCGTCCGGGACTAGCGGGAGCAAGGCTGGAGACCCAGTACTTC
j_call: TRBJ2-1; clone_size: .; cdr3_length: 14; v_call: TRBV11-2; d_call: .; cdr3_aa: CASSLVGASNEQFF; cdr3_nt: TGTGCCAGCAGCTTAGTCGGGGCCAGCAATGAGCAGTTCTTC
j_call: TRBJ1-4; clone_size: .; cdr3_length: 13; v_call: TRBV11-2; d_call: .; cdr3_aa: CASGPHLNEKLFF; cdr3_nt: TGTGCCAGTGGGCCCCATCTTAATGAAAAACTGTTTTTT
j_call: TRBJ1-2; clone_size: .; cdr3_length: 13; v_call: TRBV28; d_call: .; cdr3_aa: CASSFKGLGGYTF; cdr3_nt: TGTGCCAGCAGTTTCAAGGGGTTAGGTGGCTACACCTTC
j_call: TRBJ1-5; clone_size: .; cdr3_length: 14; v_call: TRBV11-2; d_call: TRBD1; cdr3_aa: CASSSLTGNQPQHF; cdr3_nt: TGTGCCAGCAGCTCCTTGACAGGGAATCAGCCCCAGCATTTT
j_call: TRBJ2-1; clone_size: many; cdr3_length: 14; v_call: TRBV12-3/TRBV12-4; d_call: .; cdr3_aa: CASRARGLNNEQFF; cdr3_nt: TGTGCCAGCAGGGCTCGTGGGCTGAACAATGAGCAGTTCTTC
j_call: TRBJ2-1; clone_size: many; cdr3_length: 15; v_call: TRBV7-3; d_call: TRBD1; cdr3_aa: CASSRRQGLGDEQFF; cdr3_nt: TGTGCCAGCAGCCGCAGACAGGGGCTAGGGGATGAGCAGTTCTTC
j_call: TRBJ1-1; clone_size: .; cdr3_length: 16; v_call: TRBV12-3/TRBV12-4; d_call: .; cdr3_aa: CASSLGGWGADTEAFF; cdr3_nt: TGTGCCAGCAGTTTAGGCGGGTGGGGGGCCGACACTGAAGCTTTCTTT
j_call: TRBJ2-3; clone_size: .; cdr3_length: 15; v_call: TRBV10-3; d_call: .; cdr3_aa: CAISDQGDRTDTQYF; cdr3_nt: TGTGCCATCAGTGACCAAGGGGACCGCACAGATACGCAGTATTTT
j_call: TRBJ1-2; clone_size: few; cdr3_length: 14; v_call: TRBV7-2; d_call: .; cdr3_aa: CASSLGPGNYGYTF; cdr3_nt: TGTGCCAGCAGCCTAGGGCCGGGGAACTATGGCTACACCTTC
j_call: TRBJ2-3; clone_size: .; cdr3_length: 13; v_call: TRBV3-1; d_call: .; cdr3_aa: CASSQMLLGTQYF; cdr3_nt: TGTGCCAGCAGCCAAATGCTCCTAGGTACGCAGTATTTT
j_call: TRBJ2-5; clone_size: .; cdr3_length: 13; v_call: TRBV6-5; d_call: .; cdr3_aa: CASRKRREETQYF; cdr3_nt: TGTGCCAGCCGAAAACGCAGGGAAGAGACCCAGTACTTC
j_call: TRBJ2-1; clone_size: once; cdr3_length: 15; v_call: TRBV10-3; d_call: TRBD2; cdr3_aa: CAISATGTRKDEQFF; cdr3_nt: TGTGCCATCAGTGCGACCGGGACTAGGAAGGATGAGCAGTTCTTC
j_call: TRBJ1-2; clone_size: few; cdr3_length: 14; v_call: TRBV6-1; d_call: TRBD1; cdr3_aa: CASSDRVRNYGYTF; cdr3_nt: TGTGCCAGCAGCGACAGGGTTCGTAACTATGGCTACACCTTC
j_call: TRBJ1-4; clone_size: .; cdr3_length: 18; v_call: TRBV20-1; d_call: TRBD1; cdr3_aa: CSARAGGQGAPGREKLFF; cdr3_nt: TGCAGTGCTAGAGCCGGGGGACAGGGGGCGCCGGGGCGGGAAAAACTGTTTTTT
j_call: TRBJ2-7; clone_size: .; cdr3_length: 14; v_call: TRBV5-4; d_call: .; cdr3_aa: CASSSPLSLYEQYF; cdr3_nt: TGTGCCAGCAGCTCCCCGTTGTCTTTGTACGAGCAGTACTTC
j_call: TRBJ2-3; clone_size: few; cdr3_length: 13; v_call: TRBV12-3/TRBV12-4; d_call: .; cdr3_aa: CASSPSGADTQYF; cdr3_nt: TGTGCCAGCAGTCCCTCAGGTGCAGATACGCAGTATTTT
j_call: TRBJ1-5; clone_size: .; cdr3_length: 15; v_call: TRBV4-1; d_call: .; cdr3_aa: CASSFAQGGKQPQHF; cdr3_nt: TGCGCCAGCAGCTTCGCACAGGGTGGCAAACAGCCCCAGCATTTT
j_call: TRBJ1-5; clone_size: few; cdr3_length: 15; v_call: TRBV2; d_call: .; cdr3_aa: CASSEQGTSNQPQHF; cdr3_nt: TGTGCCAGCAGTGAGCAGGGAACCTCCAATCAGCCCCAGCATTTT
j_call: TRBJ2-1; clone_size: few; cdr3_length: 15; v_call: TRBV7-9; d_call: .; cdr3_aa: CASSIGTFIYNEQFF; cdr3_nt: TGTGCCAGCAGCATTGGGACATTTATTTACAATGAGCAGTTCTTC
j_call: TRBJ2-3; clone_size: .; cdr3_length: 14; v_call: TRBV27; d_call: .; cdr3_aa: CASSLGGFFGTQYF; cdr3_nt: TGTGCCAGCAGCTTGGGGGGATTTTTTGGTACGCAGTATTTT
j_call: TRBJ2-7; clone_size: few; cdr3_length: 13; v_call: TRBV7-3; d_call: .; cdr3_aa: CASSLTGADEQYF; cdr3_nt: TGTGCCAGCAGCTTAACCGGGGCGGACGAGCAGTACTTC
j_call: TRBJ2-7; clone_size: .; cdr3_length: 12; v_call: TRBV7-6; d_call: .; cdr3_aa: CASSLVSYEQYF; cdr3_nt: TGTGCCAGCAGCTTGGTCTCCTACGAGCAGTACTTC
j_call: TRBJ1-1; clone_size: .; cdr3_length: 13; v_call: TRBV12-3/TRBV12-4; d_call: .; cdr3_aa: CASTARANTEAFF; cdr3_nt: TGTGCCAGCACCGCTCGAGCGAACACTGAAGCTTTCTTT